These 7 T cell receptor beta chains originate from one sample sequenced in a study of post-analysis software for immune sequencing data. Whole-study findings and limits: Higher frequency in patients than in controls was seen for roughly five TRBV segments, with TRBV5-6, TRBV5-1 and TRBV20-1 among them.

Tagging with unique molecular identifiers was a feature of the TCR beta cDNA libraries. TCRdb reprocessed the PCR reads via MiXCR and lists one record per CDR3 protein. The data contain approximately 440,000 distinct CDR3 sequences, approximately 45% of them singletons. These TCRs are of unknown antigen specificity. What was sequenced was blood. Receptors originate from a girl between 5 and 17 years old with multiple sclerosis.

The chain carries TRBV7-9 and TRBJ1-1; possibly TRBD1 for D (6 bases). V gave up 5 bases and J gave up 10 bases, with 20 bases separating them. The CDR3 has 14 amino acids. Per germline, CDR1 SEHNR and CDR2 FQNEAQ (reference sequence). This CDR3 reads CASSHPSGARGAFF. In DNA form, the CDR3 reads TGTGCCAGCAGCCACCCGTCGGGGGCTCGGGGAGCTTTCTTT.

The J gene is TRBJ2-5, the V gene TRBV2; 9 nucleotides agree with TRBD1. CDR3 length: 14 residues. CDR1 and CDR2 from the germline V gene are SNHLY and FYNNEI. The V gene end was trimmed by 6 bases and the J gene end by 7 bases; junction bases not matched to a gene: 9. As DNA, the CDR3 is TGTGCCAGCAGCGCCGGGGACAGGGTGGGGACCCAGTACTTC. It specifies CASSAGDRVGTQYF.

The chain has TRBV6-5 and TRBJ2-4; D ambiguous. The germline gives CDR1 MNHEY, CDR2 SVGAGI. V lost 4 bases and J lost 13, with 17 bases in between. The CDR3 is made up of 13 amino acids. For the CDR3, the DNA is TGTGCCAGCAGTTCGCTCCCCTCCACGGAGCAGTACTTC. This sequence encodes CASSSLPSTEQYF.

This clonotype was found a few times. V gene TRBV14 combines with J gene TRBJ2-7; D is possibly TRBD1 (5 bases). V lost 2 bases to trimming and J lost 0 bases, with 14 bases between them. Germline values: CDR1 SGHDN, CDR2 FVKESK. This CDR3 spans 16 amino acids. The CDR3 sequence is CASSQTRQGVSYEQYF. CDR3 DNA: TGTGCCAGCAGCCAAACCAGACAAGGGGTCTCCTACGAGCAGTACTTC.

This chain uses TRBV29-1 with TRBJ1-2; TRBD1 matches at 9 bases. Looked up from germline, CDR1 is SQVTM and CDR2 is ANQGSEA. The V gene end was trimmed by 7 bases and the J gene end by 5 bases; junction bases not matched to a gene: 5. This CDR3 comprises 12 residues. Here the CDR3 reads CSDLTGGYGYTF. Written as DNA, the CDR3 is TGCAGCGACTTGACAGGGGGTTATGGCTACACCTTC.

CDR3 sequence (DNA): TGCGCCAGCAGCCCGACCCAGGGGCCTAATTCACCCCTCCACTTT. It specifies CASSPTQGPNSPLHF. The gene calls are TRBV4-3 and TRBJ1-6; weak D call: TRBD1 (6 bases). Trimming removed 4 bases from V and 6 bases from J, with 13 bases in between. The CDR3 sequence is 15 residues long. Germline V gene lookup returns CDR1 LGHNA and CDR2 YSLEER.

This clonotype was detected only a few times. The chain links TRBV28 to TRBJ2-1; D not resolved. Trimming shortened V by 5 bases and J by 10 bases, and 9 bases separated the two germline ends. In germline, CDR1 is MDHEN, CDR2 SYDVKM. This CDR3 is 11 amino acids long. CDR3 in DNA: TGTGCCAGCAGTCCTTACTACGAGCAGTTCTTC. Amino acid sequence: CASSPYYEQFF.